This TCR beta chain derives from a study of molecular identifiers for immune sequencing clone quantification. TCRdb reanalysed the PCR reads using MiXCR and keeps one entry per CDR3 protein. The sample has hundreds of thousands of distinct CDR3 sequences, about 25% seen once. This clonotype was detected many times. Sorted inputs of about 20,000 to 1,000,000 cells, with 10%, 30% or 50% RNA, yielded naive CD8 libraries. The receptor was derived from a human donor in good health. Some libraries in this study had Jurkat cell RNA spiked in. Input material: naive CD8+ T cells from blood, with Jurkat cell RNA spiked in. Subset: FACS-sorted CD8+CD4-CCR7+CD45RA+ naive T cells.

The CDR3 sequence: CASSPLTRQETQYF. For the CDR3, the DNA is TGTGCCAGCAGTCCGTTGACTCGACAAGAGACCCAGTACTTC. This chain links TRBV6-6 with TRBJ2-5; D is unclear. This CDR3 has 14 amino acids. The germline V gene encodes CDR1 MNHNY and CDR2 SVGAGI (reference sequence). V lost 5 bases to trimming and J lost 2 bases, with 12 bases between them.